This is a list of T cell receptor beta chains from one sample in a study of blood T cell dynamics during melanoma immunotherapy. Repertoires were generated with immunoSEQ multiplex PCR, while TCRdb's copy carries only in-frame clones and drops some. This sample yields 4,000 to 4,500 clones, of which just over 95% are seen a single time; 1.2% belongs to the top ten. The sequencing here drew on effector memory CD8+ T cells from blood, taken from a patient treated with checkpoint blockade. These receptors all come from a human donor with melanoma. The CDR3 runs from the conserved cysteine through the conserved F or W. D genes are given only for firm matches. Size values are once, few and many counts, or a class for expanded clones, and some rows have none.

d_gene: TRBD2
v_gene: TRBV4-1
abundance: once
j_gene: TRBJ2-7
CDR3aa: CASSQLAGDYEQYF
CDR3nt: TGCGCCAGCAGCCAACTAGCGGGAGACTACGAGCAGTACTTC

d_gene: TRBD2
v_gene: TRBV7-9
abundance: .
j_gene: TRBJ2-1
CDR3aa: CASSLGLADYNEQFF
CDR3nt: TGTGCCAGCAGCTTAGGACTAGCGGATTACAATGAGCAGTTCTTC

d_gene: .
v_gene: TRBV7-8
abundance: .
j_gene: TRBJ1-1
CDR3aa: CASSLERKNTEAFF
CDR3nt: TGTGCCAGCAGCTTAGAGCGCAAGAACACTGAAGCTTTCTTT

d_gene: TRBD1
v_gene: TRBV7-9
abundance: .
j_gene: TRBJ2-7
CDR3aa: CASSSTGGFEQYF
CDR3nt: TGTGCCAGCAGCTCCACAGGGGGCTTCGAGCAGTACTTC

d_gene: .
v_gene: TRBV28
abundance: .
j_gene: TRBJ2-5
CDR3aa: CASSPDSGQETQYF
CDR3nt: TGTGCCAGCAGCCCAGACAGCGGCCAAGAGACCCAGTACTTC

d_gene: .
v_gene: TRBV29-1
abundance: .
j_gene: TRBJ1-1
CDR3aa: CSVVLGGLNTEAFF
CDR3nt: TGCAGCGTTGTTTTAGGGGGGTTGAACACTGAAGCTTTCTTT

d_gene: TRBD1
v_gene: TRBV7-9
abundance: .
j_gene: TRBJ1-2
CDR3aa: CASSSWDRANYGYTF
CDR3nt: TGTGCCAGCAGCTCCTGGGACAGGGCCAACTATGGCTACACCTTC

d_gene: .
v_gene: TRBV7-8
abundance: .
j_gene: TRBJ2-3
CDR3aa: CASSLAGRKRDTQYF
CDR3nt: TGTGCCAGCAGCTTAGCCGGCCGTAAGAGGGATACGCAGTATTTT

d_gene: TRBD2
v_gene: TRBV11-2
abundance: .
j_gene: TRBJ2-1
CDR3aa: CASSIRLAGPYNEQFF
CDR3nt: TGTGCCAGCAGCATCCGACTAGCGGGCCCGTACAATGAGCAGTTCTTC

d_gene: TRBD2
v_gene: TRBV28
abundance: .
j_gene: TRBJ2-1
CDR3aa: CASSFYRLREGREQFF
CDR3nt: TGTGCCAGCAGTTTTTACCGCCTGCGGGAGGGCCGTGAGCAGTTCTTC

d_gene: .
v_gene: TRBV27
abundance: .
j_gene: TRBJ2-6
CDR3aa: CASSLSRAGANVLTF
CDR3nt: TGTGCCAGCAGTTTATCGCGGGCTGGGGCCAACGTCCTGACTTTC

d_gene: TRBD2
v_gene: TRBV2
abundance: .
j_gene: TRBJ2-1
CDR3aa: CASSEFRGRLAGGYEQFF
CDR3nt: TGTGCCAGCAGCGAATTCAGAGGTAGACTAGCGGGAGGGTATGAGCAGTTCTTC

d_gene: .
v_gene: TRBV7-9
abundance: .
j_gene: TRBJ2-3
CDR3aa: CASSLAPSGGLDTQYF
CDR3nt: TGTGCCAGCAGCTTAGCTCCCTCTGGAGGGTTGGATACGCAGTATTTT

d_gene: TRBD1
v_gene: TRBV9
abundance: .
j_gene: TRBJ1-3
CDR3aa: CASSEIPGTGAGNTIYF
CDR3nt: TGTGCCAGCAGCGAAATACCCGGGACAGGTGCAGGAAACACCATATATTTT

d_gene: .
v_gene: TRBV27
abundance: .
j_gene: TRBJ1-5
CDR3aa: CASSLSWSSGQPQHF
CDR3nt: TGTGCCAGCAGTTTATCGTGGTCGTCCGGACAGCCCCAGCATTTT

d_gene: .
v_gene: TRBV5-4
abundance: .
j_gene: TRBJ1-1
CDR3aa: CASSFLNTEAFF
CDR3nt: TGTGCCAGCAGCTTCCTGAACACTGAAGCTTTCTTT

d_gene: TRBD2
v_gene: TRBV27
abundance: .
j_gene: TRBJ2-7
CDR3aa: CASSPGTSGYEQYF
CDR3nt: TGTGCCAGCAGTCCAGGGACTAGCGGCTACGAGCAGTACTTC

d_gene: .
v_gene: TRBV7-9
abundance: .
j_gene: TRBJ2-5
CDR3aa: CASSFGGDWTQETQYF
CDR3nt: TGTGCCAGCAGCTTCGGGGGAGACTGGACTCAAGAGACCCAGTACTTC

d_gene: .
v_gene: TRBV6-6
abundance: .
j_gene: TRBJ2-7
CDR3aa: CASSYEQPYEQYF
CDR3nt: TGTGCCAGCAGTTACGAACAGCCATACGAGCAGTACTTC

d_gene: .
v_gene: TRBV15
abundance: .
j_gene: TRBJ1-1
CDR3aa: CATSRGVGVLNTEAFF
CDR3nt: TGTGCCACCAGCCGAGGTGTCGGGGTGCTGAACACTGAAGCTTTCTTT

d_gene: .
v_gene: TRBV5-1
abundance: .
j_gene: TRBJ1-1
CDR3aa: CASSLVGGLGSTEAFF
CDR3nt: TGCGCCAGCAGCTTGGTAGGCGGACTGGGGAGCACTGAAGCTTTCTTT

d_gene: .
v_gene: TRBV27
abundance: .
j_gene: TRBJ1-5
CDR3aa: CASSFTWDGNQPQHF
CDR3nt: TGTGCCAGCAGTTTTACCTGGGACGGCAATCAGCCCCAGCATTTT

d_gene: .
v_gene: TRBV15
abundance: few
j_gene: TRBJ1-4
CDR3aa: CATSMDSINEKLFF
CDR3nt: TGTGCCACCAGCATGGATAGCATTAATGAAAAACTGTTTTTT

d_gene: TRBD1
v_gene: TRBV28
abundance: .
j_gene: TRBJ1-1
CDR3aa: CASSSTPGQGPDEAFF
CDR3nt: TGTGCCAGCAGTTCAACACCGGGACAGGGGCCAGATGAAGCTTTCTTT

d_gene: .
v_gene: TRBV10-3
abundance: .
j_gene: TRBJ2-7
CDR3aa: CAISESIVGGPRTYEQYF
CDR3nt: TGTGCCATCAGTGAGTCGATCGTCGGCGGACCGCGCACCTACGAGCAGTACTTC

d_gene: TRBD1
v_gene: TRBV7-9
abundance: few
j_gene: TRBJ1-2
CDR3aa: CASSSQGDYGYTF
CDR3nt: TGTGCCAGCAGCTCCCAGGGGGACTATGGCTACACCTTC

d_gene: .
v_gene: TRBV27
abundance: .
j_gene: TRBJ2-7
CDR3aa: CASSPNYNRVGLSYEQYF
CDR3nt: TGTGCCAGCAGTCCAAACTACAACAGGGTAGGCCTCTCCTACGAGCAGTACTTC

d_gene: .
v_gene: TRBV7-9
abundance: .
j_gene: TRBJ2-7
CDR3aa: CASSPNWGRTTYEQYF
CDR3nt: TGTGCCAGCAGCCCCAATTGGGGCAGGACCACCTACGAGCAGTACTTC

d_gene: .
v_gene: TRBV7-6
abundance: .
j_gene: TRBJ2-2
CDR3aa: CASSLVYTGELFF
CDR3nt: TGTGCCAGCAGCTTAGTTTACACCGGGGAGCTGTTTTTT

d_gene: .
v_gene: TRBV5-4
abundance: .
j_gene: TRBJ2-3
CDR3aa: CASSLGSSSHTQYF
CDR3nt: TGTGCCAGCAGCTTGGGGTCGAGCTCACATACGCAGTATTTT

d_gene: .
v_gene: TRBV18
abundance: .
j_gene: TRBJ2-7
CDR3aa: CASSPPYEQYF
CDR3nt: TGTGCCAGCTCACCGCCCTACGAGCAGTACTTC

d_gene: TRBD1
v_gene: TRBV27
abundance: .
j_gene: TRBJ2-2
CDR3aa: CASSLGQGVSPTPNTGELFF
CDR3nt: TGTGCCAGCAGTTTAGGACAGGGTGTCTCTCCTACTCCGAACACCGGGGAGCTGTTTTTT

d_gene: .
v_gene: TRBV12-1
abundance: .
j_gene: TRBJ2-1
CDR3aa: CATWRTGGQRSYNEQFF
CDR3nt: TGTGCCACCTGGAGGACAGGGGGCCAGAGATCCTACAATGAGCAGTTCTTC

d_gene: TRBD2
v_gene: TRBV7-9
abundance: .
j_gene: TRBJ2-7
CDR3aa: CASSGRPSGRASLREQYF
CDR3nt: TGTGCCAGCAGCGGACGTCCTAGCGGGAGGGCCTCTCTTCGCGAGCAGTACTTC

d_gene: .
v_gene: TRBV27
abundance: .
j_gene: TRBJ2-7
CDR3aa: CASSFALGPEQYF
CDR3nt: TGTGCCAGCAGTTTCGCACTCGGGCCCGAGCAGTACTTC

d_gene: TRBD1
v_gene: TRBV6-5
abundance: once
j_gene: TRBJ1-6
CDR3aa: CASSDRDFTSPLHF
CDR3nt: TGTGCCAGCAGCGACAGGGACTTTACTTCACCCCTCCACTTT

d_gene: TRBD2
v_gene: TRBV5-1
abundance: .
j_gene: TRBJ2-1
CDR3aa: CASMLAGVAGGPTLPYNEQFF
CDR3nt: TGCGCCAGTATGCTGGCGGGAGTAGCGGGAGGTCCTACTCTACCCTACAATGAGCAGTTCTTC

d_gene: TRBD1
v_gene: TRBV5-1
abundance: .
j_gene: TRBJ2-4
CDR3aa: CASRTGGKNIQYF
CDR3nt: TGCGCCAGCCGGACAGGGGGGAAAAACATTCAGTACTTC

d_gene: .
v_gene: TRBV2
abundance: .
j_gene: TRBJ2-1
CDR3aa: CASSDNSYNEQFF
CDR3nt: TGTGCCAGCAGTGATAACTCCTACAATGAGCAGTTCTTC

d_gene: .
v_gene: TRBV19
abundance: .
j_gene: TRBJ1-5
CDR3aa: CASRVPGPQPQHF
CDR3nt: TGTGCCAGTAGAGTGCCGGGCCCTCAGCCCCAGCATTTT

d_gene: TRBD2
v_gene: TRBV7-9
abundance: .
j_gene: TRBJ2-1
CDR3aa: CASSSAGDLYNEQFF
CDR3nt: TGTGCCAGCAGCTCAGCGGGAGACCTCTACAATGAGCAGTTCTTC

d_gene: .
v_gene: TRBV6-5
abundance: once
j_gene: TRBJ2-7
CDR3aa: CASSYSSGEKAYEQYF
CDR3nt: TGTGCCAGCAGTTACTCGTCGGGGGAAAAGGCCTACGAGCAGTACTTC

d_gene: TRBD1
v_gene: TRBV11-2
abundance: .
j_gene: TRBJ2-7
CDR3aa: CASSWGTGPTYEQYF
CDR3nt: TGTGCCAGCAGCTGGGGGACAGGACCTACCTACGAGCAGTACTTC

d_gene: .
v_gene: TRBV5-5
abundance: .
j_gene: TRBJ1-2
CDR3aa: CASVLSVSRKTYGF
CDR3nt: TGTGCCAGCGTGCTTAGTGTCTCGCGAAAGACCTATGGCTTC

d_gene: .
v_gene: TRBV19
abundance: .
j_gene: TRBJ2-1
CDR3aa: CASSHQDNEQFF
CDR3nt: TGTGCCAGTAGTCACCAAGACAATGAGCAGTTCTTC

d_gene: .
v_gene: TRBV27
abundance: .
j_gene: TRBJ1-2
CDR3aa: CASSPQKGGTLLYGYTF
CDR3nt: TGTGCCAGCAGTCCTCAGAAAGGGGGTACTCTCCTCTATGGCTACACCTTC

d_gene: .
v_gene: TRBV28
abundance: .
j_gene: TRBJ2-7
CDR3aa: CASSLRGVSGYEQYF
CDR3nt: TGTGCCAGCAGTCTCCGCGGGGTTTCGGGTTACGAGCAGTACTTC